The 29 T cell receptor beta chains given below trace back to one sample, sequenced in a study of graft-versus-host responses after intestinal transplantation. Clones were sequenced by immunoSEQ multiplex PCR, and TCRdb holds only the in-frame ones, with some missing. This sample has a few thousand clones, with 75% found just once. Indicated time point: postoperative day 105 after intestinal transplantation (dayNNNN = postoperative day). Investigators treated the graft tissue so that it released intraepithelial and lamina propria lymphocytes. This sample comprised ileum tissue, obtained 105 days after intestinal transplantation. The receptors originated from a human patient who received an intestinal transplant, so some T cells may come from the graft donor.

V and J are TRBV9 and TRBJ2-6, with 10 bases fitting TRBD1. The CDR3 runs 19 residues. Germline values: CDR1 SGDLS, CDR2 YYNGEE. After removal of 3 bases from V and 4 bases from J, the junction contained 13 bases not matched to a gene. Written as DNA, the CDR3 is TGTGCCAGCAGCGGCCCCCCCCCGGGACAGGGGAGAGGGGCCAACGTCCTGACTTTC. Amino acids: CASSGPPPGQGRGANVLTF.

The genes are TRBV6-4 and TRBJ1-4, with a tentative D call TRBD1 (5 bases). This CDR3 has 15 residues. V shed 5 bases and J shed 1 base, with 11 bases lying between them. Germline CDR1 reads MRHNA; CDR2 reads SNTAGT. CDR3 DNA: TGTGCCAGCAGTAGCGGGGCAGGAACTAATGAAAAACTGTTTTTT. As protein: CASSSGAGTNEKLFF.

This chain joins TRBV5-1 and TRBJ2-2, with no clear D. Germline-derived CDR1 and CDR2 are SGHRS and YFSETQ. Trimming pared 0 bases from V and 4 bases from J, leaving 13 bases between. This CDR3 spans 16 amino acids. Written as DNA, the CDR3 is TGCGCCAGCAGCTTGGCGTCGCGACTTATCACCGGGGAGCTGTTTTTT. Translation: CASSLASRLITGELFF. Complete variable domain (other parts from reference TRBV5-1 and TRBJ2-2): KAGVTQTPRYLIKTRGQQVTLSCSPISGHRSVSWYQQTPGQGLQFLFEYFSETQRNKGNFPGRFSGRQFSNSRSEMNVSTLELGDSALYLCASSLASRLITGELFFGEGSRLTVL.

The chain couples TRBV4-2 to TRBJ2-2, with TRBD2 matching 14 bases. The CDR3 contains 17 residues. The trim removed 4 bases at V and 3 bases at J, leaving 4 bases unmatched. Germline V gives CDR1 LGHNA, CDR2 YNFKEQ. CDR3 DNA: TGTGCCAGCAGCCGACTAGCGGGAGGGCTCCACACCGGGGAGCTGTTTTTT. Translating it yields CASSRLAGGLHTGELFF.

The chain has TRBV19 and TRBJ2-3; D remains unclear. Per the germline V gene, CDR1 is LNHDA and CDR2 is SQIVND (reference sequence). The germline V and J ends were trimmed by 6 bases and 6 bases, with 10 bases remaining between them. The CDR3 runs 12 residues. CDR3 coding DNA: TGTGCCAGTAGGGGATCTGGGGATACGCAGTATTTT. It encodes CASRGSGDTQYF.

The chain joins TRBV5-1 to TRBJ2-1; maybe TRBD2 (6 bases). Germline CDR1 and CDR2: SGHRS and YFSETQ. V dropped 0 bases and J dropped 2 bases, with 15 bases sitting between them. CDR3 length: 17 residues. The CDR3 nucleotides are TGCGCCAGCAGCTTGGTTAAAGGCGGAGGGCCCTACAATGAGCAGTTCTTC. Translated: CASSLVKGGGPYNEQFF.

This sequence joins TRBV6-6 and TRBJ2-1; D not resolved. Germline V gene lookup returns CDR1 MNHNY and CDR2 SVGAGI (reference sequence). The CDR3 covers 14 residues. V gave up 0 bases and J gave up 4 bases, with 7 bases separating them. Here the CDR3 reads CASSYSARYNEQFF. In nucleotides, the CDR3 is TGTGCCAGCAGTTACTCTGCCAGATACAATGAGCAGTTCTTC.

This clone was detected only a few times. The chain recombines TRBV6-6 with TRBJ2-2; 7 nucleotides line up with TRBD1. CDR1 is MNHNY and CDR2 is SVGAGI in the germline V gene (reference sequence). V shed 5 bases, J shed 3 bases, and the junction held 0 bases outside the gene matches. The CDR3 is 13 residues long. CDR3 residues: CASSDRDTGELFF. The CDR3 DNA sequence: TGTGCCAGCAGTGACAGGGACACCGGGGAGCTGTTTTTT.

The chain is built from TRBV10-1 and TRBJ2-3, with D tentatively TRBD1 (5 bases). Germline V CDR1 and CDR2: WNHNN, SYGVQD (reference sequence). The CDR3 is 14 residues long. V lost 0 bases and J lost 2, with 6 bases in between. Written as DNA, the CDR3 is TGCGCCAGCAGTGAGTCAGGGGCCACAGATACGCAGTATTTT. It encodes CASSESGATDTQYF.

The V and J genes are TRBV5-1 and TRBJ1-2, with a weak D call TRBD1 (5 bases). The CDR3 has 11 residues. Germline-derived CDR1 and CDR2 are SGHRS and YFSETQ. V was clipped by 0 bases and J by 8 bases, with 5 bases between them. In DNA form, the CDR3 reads TGCGCCAGCAGCTTGGGACAGGGCTACACCTTC. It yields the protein CASSLGQGYTF.

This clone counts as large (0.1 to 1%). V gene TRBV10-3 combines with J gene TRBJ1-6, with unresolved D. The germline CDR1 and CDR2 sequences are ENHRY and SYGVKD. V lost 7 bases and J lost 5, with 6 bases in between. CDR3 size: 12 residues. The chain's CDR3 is CAINADNSPLHF. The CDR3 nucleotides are TGTGCCATCAACGCGGATAATTCACCCCTCCACTTT.

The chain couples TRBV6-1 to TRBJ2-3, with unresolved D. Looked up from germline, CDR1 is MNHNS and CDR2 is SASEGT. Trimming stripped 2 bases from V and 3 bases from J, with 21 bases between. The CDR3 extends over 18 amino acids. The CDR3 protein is CASSEPDQNWERTDTQYF. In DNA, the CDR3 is TGTGCCAGCAGTGAACCCGATCAAAATTGGGAAAGGACAGATACGCAGTATTTT.

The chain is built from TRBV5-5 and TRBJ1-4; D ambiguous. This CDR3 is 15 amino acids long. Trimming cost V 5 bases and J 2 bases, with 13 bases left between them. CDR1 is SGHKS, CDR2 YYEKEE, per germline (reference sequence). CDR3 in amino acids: CASSTPQLTNEKLFF. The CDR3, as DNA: TGTGCCAGCAGTACACCACAGCTTACTAATGAAAAACTGTTTTTT.

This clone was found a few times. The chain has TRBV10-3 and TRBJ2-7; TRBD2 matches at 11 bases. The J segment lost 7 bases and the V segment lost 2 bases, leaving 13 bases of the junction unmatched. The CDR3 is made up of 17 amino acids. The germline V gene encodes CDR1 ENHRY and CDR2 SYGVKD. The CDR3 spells CAISETLLSGRAEEQYF. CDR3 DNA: TGTGCCATCAGTGAGACTCTACTTAGCGGGAGGGCCGAGGAGCAGTACTTC.

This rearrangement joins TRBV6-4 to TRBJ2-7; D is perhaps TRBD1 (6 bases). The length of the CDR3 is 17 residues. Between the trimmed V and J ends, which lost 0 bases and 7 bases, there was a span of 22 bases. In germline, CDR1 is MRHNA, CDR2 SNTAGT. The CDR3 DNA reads TGTGCCAGCAGTGACTCCGAAGATAGGCAGGGGTCCTGGGAGCAGTACTTC. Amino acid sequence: CASSDSEDRQGSWEQYF.

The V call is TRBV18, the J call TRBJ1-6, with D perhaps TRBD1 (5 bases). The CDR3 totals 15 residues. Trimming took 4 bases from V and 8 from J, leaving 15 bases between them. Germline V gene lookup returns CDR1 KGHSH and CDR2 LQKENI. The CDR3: CASSRDRDPDSPLHF. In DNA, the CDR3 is TGTGCCAGCTCACGGGACCGGGACCCAGATTCACCCCTCCACTTT.

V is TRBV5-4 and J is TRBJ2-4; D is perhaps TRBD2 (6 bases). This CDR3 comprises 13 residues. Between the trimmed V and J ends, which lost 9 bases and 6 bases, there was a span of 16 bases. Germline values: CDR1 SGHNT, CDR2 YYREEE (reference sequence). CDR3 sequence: CATGGHPGNIQYF. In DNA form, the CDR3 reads TGTGCCACAGGAGGGCATCCGGGAAACATTCAGTACTTC.

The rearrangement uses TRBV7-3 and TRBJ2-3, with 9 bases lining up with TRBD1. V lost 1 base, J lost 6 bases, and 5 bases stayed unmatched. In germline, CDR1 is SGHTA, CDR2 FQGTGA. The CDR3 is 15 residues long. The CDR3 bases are TGTGCCAGCAGCTTAATCCGGACAGGGGCGGATACGCAGTATTTT. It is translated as CASSLIRTGADTQYF.

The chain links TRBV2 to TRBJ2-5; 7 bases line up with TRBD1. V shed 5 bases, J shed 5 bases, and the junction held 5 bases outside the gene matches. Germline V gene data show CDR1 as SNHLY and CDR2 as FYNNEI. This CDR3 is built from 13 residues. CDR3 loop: CASSRQGRETQYF. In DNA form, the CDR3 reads TGTGCCAGCAGTCGACAGGGTAGGGAGACCCAGTACTTC.

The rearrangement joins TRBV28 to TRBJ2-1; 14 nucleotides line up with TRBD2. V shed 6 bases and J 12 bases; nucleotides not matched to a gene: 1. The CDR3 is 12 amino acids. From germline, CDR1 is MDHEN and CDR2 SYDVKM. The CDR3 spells CASSGTSGRQFF. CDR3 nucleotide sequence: TGTGCCAGCAGCGGGACTAGCGGGAGGCAGTTCTTC.

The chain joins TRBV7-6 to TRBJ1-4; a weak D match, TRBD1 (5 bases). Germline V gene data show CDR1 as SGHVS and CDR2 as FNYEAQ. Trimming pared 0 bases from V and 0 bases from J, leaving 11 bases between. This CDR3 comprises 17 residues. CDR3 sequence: CASSLAWEGPTNEKLFF. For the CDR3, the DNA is TGTGCCAGCAGCTTAGCGTGGGAGGGGCCAACTAATGAAAAACTGTTTTTT. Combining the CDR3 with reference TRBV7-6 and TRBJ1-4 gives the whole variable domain GAGVSQSPRYKVTKRGQDVALRCDPISGHVSLYWYRQALGQGPEFLTYFNYEAQQDKSGLPNDRFSAERPEGSISTLTIQRTEQRDSAMYRCASSLAWEGPTNEKLFFGSGTQLSVL.

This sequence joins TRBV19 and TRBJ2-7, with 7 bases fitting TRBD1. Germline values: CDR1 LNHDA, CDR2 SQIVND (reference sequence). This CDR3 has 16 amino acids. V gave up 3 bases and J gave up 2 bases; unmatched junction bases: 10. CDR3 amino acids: CASSIAGGTFAYEQYF. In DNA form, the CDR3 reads TGTGCCAGTAGTATTGCAGGGGGAACCTTCGCCTACGAGCAGTACTTC.

The CDR3 DNA reads as TGTGCCAGCAGTGGCCCTCTACCGGACGTGGCCAAAAACATTCAGTACTTC. Its translation is CASSGPLPDVAKNIQYF. The V gene is TRBV25-1, the J gene TRBJ2-4; D unresolved. This CDR3 region has 17 residues. Germline CDR1 and CDR2: MGHDK and SYGVNS. V was shortened by 4 bases and J by 1 base, with 17 bases between the two germline ends.

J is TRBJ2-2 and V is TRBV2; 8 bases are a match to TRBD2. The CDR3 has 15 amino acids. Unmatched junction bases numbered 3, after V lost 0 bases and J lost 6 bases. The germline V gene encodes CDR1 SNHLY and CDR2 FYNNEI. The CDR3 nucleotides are TGTGCCAGCAGTGAAGCGCGGGGGGCCGCCGGGGAGCTGTTTTTT. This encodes CASSEARGAAGELFF. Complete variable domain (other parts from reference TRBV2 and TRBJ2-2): EPEVTQTPSHQVTQMGQEVILRCVPISNHLYFYWYRQILGQKVEFLVSFYNNEISEKSEIFDDQFSVERPDGSNFTLKIRSTKLEDSAMYFCASSEARGAAGELFFGEGSRLTVL.

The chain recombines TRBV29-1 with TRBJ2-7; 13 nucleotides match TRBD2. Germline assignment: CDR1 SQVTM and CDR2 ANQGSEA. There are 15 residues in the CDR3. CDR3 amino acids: CSAGLAGEGSYEQYF. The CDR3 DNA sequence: TGCAGTGCCGGACTAGCGGGAGAGGGCTCCTACGAGCAGTACTTC.

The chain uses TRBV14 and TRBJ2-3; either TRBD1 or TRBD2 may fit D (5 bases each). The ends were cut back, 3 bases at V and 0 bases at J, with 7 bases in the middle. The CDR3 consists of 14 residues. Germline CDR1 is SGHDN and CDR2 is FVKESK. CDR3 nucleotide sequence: TGTGCCAGCAGCCAGGGGGTTAGCACAGATACGCAGTATTTT. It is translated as CASSQGVSTDTQYF.

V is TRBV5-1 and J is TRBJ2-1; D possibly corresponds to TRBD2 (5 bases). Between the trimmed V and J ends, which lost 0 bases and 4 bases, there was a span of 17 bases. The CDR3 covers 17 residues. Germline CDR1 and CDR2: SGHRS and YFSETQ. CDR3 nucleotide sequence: TGCGCCAGCAGCTTGGATATTGCCGGAGGCGAATACAATGAGCAGTTCTTC. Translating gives CASSLDIAGGEYNEQFF.

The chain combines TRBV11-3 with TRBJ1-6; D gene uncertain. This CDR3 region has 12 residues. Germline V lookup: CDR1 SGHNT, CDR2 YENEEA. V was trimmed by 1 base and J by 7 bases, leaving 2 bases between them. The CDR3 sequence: CASSLVNSPLHF. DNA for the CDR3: TGTGCCAGCAGCTTAGTAAATTCACCCCTCCACTTT.

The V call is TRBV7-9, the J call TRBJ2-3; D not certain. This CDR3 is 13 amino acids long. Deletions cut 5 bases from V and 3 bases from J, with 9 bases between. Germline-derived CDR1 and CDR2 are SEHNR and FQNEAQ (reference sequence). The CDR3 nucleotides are TGTGCCAGCAGCGACTCAGAGACAGATACGCAGTATTTT. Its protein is CASSDSETDTQYF. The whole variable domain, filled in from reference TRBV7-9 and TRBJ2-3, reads DTGVSQNPRHKITKRGQNVTFRCDPISEHNRLYWYRQTLGQGPEFLTYFQNEAQLEKSRLLSDRFSAERPKGSFSTLEIQRTEQGDSAMYLCASSDSETDTQYFGPGTRLTVL.